These T cell receptor beta chains were read from a single sample in a study of T cells after yellow fever vaccination. TCRdb processed the 5' RACE reads anew with MiXCR; each CDR3 protein has one entry. The sample carries tens of thousands of distinct CDR3 sequences, about 6.3% recorded once. Here the sequenced sample was CD8+ T cells not binding an NS4B(214-222) dextramer, sorted from PBMCs, taken about 41 days after the first yellow fever vaccination. These TCRs come from a man in his late teens or twenties who received the YFV17D yellow fever vaccine. Both conserved end residues are part of each CDR3. The D gene is left open where the match is weak. Clone size is given for some rows only: seen once, a few or many times, or a class if the clone is expanded.

TRBV11-2	TRBJ2-1	.	few	TGTGCCAGCAGCTCCCGCTCCTACAATGAGCAGTTCTTC	CASSSRSYNEQFF
TRBV10-3	TRBJ2-2	.	many	TGTGCCATCAGTGAGTTCGGGTCCGAGAACACCGGGGAGCTGTTTTTT	CAISEFGSENTGELFF
TRBV7-3	TRBJ2-2	TRBD1	few	TGTGCCAGCAGCGGGGGACAGTCGGACGGGGAGCTGTTTTTT	CASSGGQSDGELFF
TRBV7-9	TRBJ2-1	TRBD2	many	TGTGCCAGCAGCATCCCTAGCGGGGGGGCCCTTGAGCAGTTCTTC	CASSIPSGGALEQFF
TRBV20-1	TRBJ1-5	TRBD1	.	TGCAGTGCTTCCGGGACAGGGGACTTTAGCAATCAGCCCCAGCATTTT	CSASGTGDFSNQPQHF
TRBV12-3/TRBV12-4	TRBJ1-1	.	many	TGTGCCAGCAGTCTCAATACAGGGCCCCTAGGTGGTGAAGCTTTCTTT	CASSLNTGPLGGEAFF
TRBV6-1	TRBJ2-7	TRBD2	.	TGTGCCAGCAGTGAAGTAGGCGGGGGGTCCAGCGAGCAGTACTTC	CASSEVGGGSSEQYF
TRBV20-1	TRBJ2-1	TRBD2	many	TGCAGTGCTCCGTGGACAGATCTAAAAAGAGAAGCGGGGGGAACCTACAATGAGCAGTTCTTC	CSAPWTDLKREAGGTYNEQFF
TRBV5-1	TRBJ2-1	TRBD1	.	TGCGCCAGCAGCTTGGCCCGGGACAGGGGATGGACCTACAATGAGCAGTTCTTC	CASSLARDRGWTYNEQFF
TRBV20-1	TRBJ1-1	TRBD1	few	TGCAGTGCCGAGGGACAGGAGAACACTGAAGCTTTCTTT	CSAEGQENTEAFF
TRBV18	TRBJ2-1	TRBD2	many	TGTGCCAGCTCACCACCGGCTAGCGGGGGGGCCGTGTTCTTC	CASSPPASGGAVFF
TRBV3-1	TRBJ1-1	.	many	TGTGCCAGCAGCCAAACCGCGAGTAGGTCTGAAGCTTTCTTT	CASSQTASRSEAFF
TRBV7-2	TRBJ2-7	TRBD1	few	TGTGCCAGCTCCCGGCCGGGACAGGGGTTTTACGAGCAGTACTTC	CASSRPGQGFYEQYF
TRBV15	TRBJ2-5	.	many	TGTGCCACCAGCGCACGTAAGGGTTTGGGAGAGACCCAGTACTTC	CATSARKGLGETQYF
TRBV7-9	TRBJ1-3	.	.	TGTGCCAGCAGCCCCGGGATCTCTGGAAACACCATATATTTT	CASSPGISGNTIYF
TRBV7-2	TRBJ1-1	.	few	TGTGCCAGCAGCTTTCATCGGGTCAGAACAAACACTGAAGCTTTCTTT	CASSFHRVRTNTEAFF
TRBV6-1	TRBJ2-3	TRBD2	.	TGTGCCAGCAGAGTAGCGGGGGTCACAGATACGCAGTATTTT	CASRVAGVTDTQYF
TRBV20-1	TRBJ2-1	.	few	TGCAGTGCTAGGAGTTCAACCTACAATGAGCAGTTCTTC	CSARSSTYNEQFF
TRBV6-2/TRBV6-3	TRBJ2-3	.	few	TGTGCCAGCAGTTACTCGACTAGGGACGCGGGGGATACGCAGTATTTT	CASSYSTRDAGDTQYF
TRBV27	TRBJ1-1	.	few	TGTGCCAGCAGTTTAAGTGAGGCCGGCACTGAAGCTTTCTTT	CASSLSEAGTEAFF
TRBV12-3/TRBV12-4	TRBJ2-7	.	few	TGTGCCAGCAGTTTCACCAGCTCCTACGAGCAGTACTTC	CASSFTSSYEQYF
TRBV4-1	TRBJ2-7	.	.	TGCGCCAGCAGCCACACAGCGCCCTACGAGCAGTACTTC	CASSHTAPYEQYF
TRBV11-2	TRBJ2-4	.	.	TGTGCCAGCAGCTCCGTACTGAGGTGGGGTTCCGGGAACATTCAGTACTTC	CASSSVLRWGSGNIQYF
TRBV2	TRBJ2-5	TRBD2	.	TGTGCCAGGACTAGCGGGGAAGAGACCCAGTACTTC	CARTSGEETQYF
TRBV5-6	TRBJ1-5	.	few	TGTGCCAGCAGCGGAACCAGGGACAATCAGCCCCAGCATTTT	CASSGTRDNQPQHF
TRBV4-3	TRBJ2-3	.	.	TGCGCCAGCCAAGTGGGGGGCCCTGCAGATACGCAGTATTTT	CASQVGGPADTQYF
TRBV27	TRBJ2-2	TRBD1	many	TGTGCCAGCAGTCCAGGACAGGCATGGGGCACCGGGGAGCTGTTTTTT	CASSPGQAWGTGELFF
TRBV4-1	TRBJ1-1	.	.	TGCGCCAGCAGCCACGTTATGAACACTGAAGCTTTCTTT	CASSHVMNTEAFF
TRBV12-3/TRBV12-4	TRBJ2-7	.	.	TGTGCCAGCAGTTTCCAGGGTTCCTACGAGCAGTACTTC	CASSFQGSYEQYF
TRBV20-1	TRBJ2-4	TRBD2	.	TGCAGTGCTGATCGGGAGGGGGGGTTAGCCAAAAACATTCAGTACTTC	CSADREGGLAKNIQYF
TRBV12-3/TRBV12-4	TRBJ2-4	TRBD2	.	TGTGCCAGCAGTTTCCCGCGCCAGCGGGGGGTCCATATTCAGTACTTC	CASSFPRQRGVHIQYF
TRBV20-1	TRBJ1-2	TRBD1	many	TGCAGTGCTCCCGACAGGGACCTCTATGGCTACACCTTC	CSAPDRDLYGYTF
TRBV7-9	TRBJ1-6	.	few	TGTGCCAGCAGTCCGTCCATGAGCTCCTATAATTCACCCCTCCACTTT	CASSPSMSSYNSPLHF
TRBV4-3	TRBJ2-4	.	many	TGCGCCAGCAGCCAAGATCGGGGGTCCAAAAACATTCAGTACTTC	CASSQDRGSKNIQYF
TRBV30	TRBJ2-7	.	few	TGTGCCTGGAGTCCGTCCCCAGGGACCGATTATACCTACGAGCAGTACTTC	CAWSPSPGTDYTYEQYF
TRBV29-1	TRBJ2-7	.	many	TGCAGCGTTGCCCCATACCGGGCAGGGAACGAGCAGTACTTC	CSVAPYRAGNEQYF
TRBV20-1	TRBJ1-2	TRBD1	few	TGCAGTGCTAGAGACACCAAAGAGAGACAGGGGCCGACTAACTATGGCTACACCTTC	CSARDTKERQGPTNYGYTF
TRBV27	TRBJ2-2	TRBD2	many	TGTGCCAGCAGTTTACTTATAGCGGGGGGGCAAGGCGGGGAGCTGTTTTTT	CASSLLIAGGQGGELFF
TRBV4-3	TRBJ2-3	TRBD1	few	TGCGCCAGCAGCCAGTCTCGGGACAGCAGCACAGATACGCAGTATTTT	CASSQSRDSSTDTQYF
TRBV7-9	TRBJ2-2	.	many	TGTGCCAGCGTCACACCTCCCGGGGGAGGGGAGCTGTTTTTT	CASVTPPGGGELFF
TRBV7-9	TRBJ2-2	.	.	TGTGCCAGCAGCTTCGCGGGGGCCTATACCGGGGAGCTGTTTTTT	CASSFAGAYTGELFF
TRBV29-1	TRBJ2-1	.	.	TGCAGCGTTGACTCCCAGAATGAGCAGTTCTTC	CSVDSQNEQFF
TRBV7-9	TRBJ2-5	.	few	TGTGCCAGCAGCCCCCGTAGGGGGGACCAAGAGACCCAGTACTTC	CASSPRRGDQETQYF
TRBV9	TRBJ2-3	.	.	TGTGCCAGCAGCGGGGAAAGGGGAACAGATACGCAGTATTTT	CASSGERGTDTQYF
TRBV6-1	TRBJ1-2	TRBD1	.	TGTGCCAGCAGCCGATACAGGGGTAGCTATGGCTACACCTTC	CASSRYRGSYGYTF
TRBV5-1	TRBJ1-1	.	many	TGCGCCAGCAGGCCGGGGGGTGAATGGGACATGTACACTGAAGCTTTCTTT	CASRPGGEWDMYTEAFF
TRBV19	TRBJ2-3	TRBD1	many	TGTGCCAGTAGTAGCGGACAGGGGGCAGATACGCAGTATTTT	CASSSGQGADTQYF
TRBV4-1	TRBJ1-6	.	.	TGCGCCAGCAGCCAAGAGGGAACAGGACATAATTCACCCCTCCACTTT	CASSQEGTGHNSPLHF
TRBV11-2	TRBJ2-5	TRBD1	.	TGTGCCAGCAGCCTCCCCTTGGGGACAGGGAGGTTCCAACAAGAGACCCAGTACTTC	CASSLPLGTGRFQQETQYF
TRBV4-1	TRBJ2-5	.	few	TGCGCCAGCAGCCAAGAGGCTACACGAAAAGAGACCCAGTACTTC	CASSQEATRKETQYF
TRBV9	TRBJ1-2	TRBD1	few	TGTGCCAGCGCAGGGACAGGGGGCATCTTGGGTGGCTACACCTTC	CASAGTGGILGGYTF